A selection of T cell receptor beta chains follows, all from one sample in a study of T cell responses to AZD1222 COVID-19 vaccine. The data were produced by immunoSEQ multiplex PCR, yet TCRdb's version contains in-frame clones alone and is incomplete. The sample has 98,000 or so clones, about 82% seen once. Sequencing used peripheral blood, obtained on day 0 of AZD1222 vaccination. These receptor sequences come from an adult in good health. Each CDR3 is given with its conserved first and last residue. D genes are given only for firm matches. Size tells how often a clone was seen (once, few, many) or the class of an expanded clone, and some rows leave it out.

clone size	D gene	V gene	J gene	CDR3 DNA	CDR3 protein
.	.	TRBV12-3/TRBV12-4	TRBJ1-6	TGTGCCAGCAGATGGACAGAAACTTCACCCCTCCACTTT	CASRWTETSPLHF
.	.	TRBV29-1	TRBJ1-1	TGCAGCCCGAAGGGTTCTACAGACTTGAACACTGAAGCTTTCTTT	CSPKGSTDLNTEAFF
.	.	TRBV5-4	TRBJ1-4	TGTGCCAGCAGCTATGATCCGGATGAAAAACTGTTTTTT	CASSYDPDEKLFF
.	.	TRBV7-2	TRBJ1-5	TGTGCCAGCAGCTTAGACCCAAATCAGCCCCAGCATTTT	CASSLDPNQPQHF
.	.	TRBV19	TRBJ2-3	TGTGCCACCGGCGACAGCGCATCTAGCACAGATACGCAGTATTTT	CATGDSASSTDTQYF
.	TRBD2	TRBV27	TRBJ2-3	TGTGCCAGCAGGACTAGCACTAGCACAGATACGCAGTATTTT	CASRTSTSTDTQYF
few	.	TRBV10-1	TRBJ2-2	TGCGCCAGCGAGGGGGTCACCGGGGAGCTGTTTTTT	CASEGVTGELFF
.	TRBD1	TRBV7-9	TRBJ1-5	TGTGCCAGCAGCTTGGGACAGGGCAAGAATCAGCCCCAGCATTTT	CASSLGQGKNQPQHF
.	.	TRBV29-1	TRBJ2-7	TGCAGCGTTGAAACCCCCGGGATCTACGAGCAGTACTTC	CSVETPGIYEQYF
few	TRBD1	TRBV4-2	TRBJ1-1	TGTGCCAGCAGCCAAGATGGGACAGGGGGTGATGAAGCTTTCTTT	CASSQDGTGGDEAFF
.	TRBD1	TRBV18	TRBJ1-4	TGTGCCAGCTCCCGGGGGACAGCTCCAACTAATGAAAAACTGTTTTTT	CASSRGTAPTNEKLFF
.	.	TRBV19	TRBJ1-5	TGTGCCAGTAGGGATACAGCTAGCAATCAGCCCCAGCATTTT	CASRDTASNQPQHF
.	TRBD1	TRBV13	TRBJ2-4	TGTGCCAGCAGCTTAGTTGGACAGGGGAGTGCCAAAAACATTCAGTACTTC	CASSLVGQGSAKNIQYF